The rows below give T cell receptor beta chains drawn from one sample of a study of blood T cell repertoires in COVID-19. Only in-frame clones appear in the TCRdb table, and some are missing; sequencing was by immunoSEQ multiplex PCR. Of around 320,000 clones listed, 90% are singletons. The sequenced sample was PBMCs or T cells enriched from blood (not recorded which). The receptors originated from a woman in her twenties or thirties who had been exposed to COVID-19. Each CDR3 is given with its conserved first and last residue. The order of the fields is CDR3 DNA, CDR3 protein, V gene, D gene, J gene, clone size. D genes are given only for firm matches. Not every row has a clone size; where given, it reads once, few, many or a size class.

cdr3_nt: TGTGCCAGCAGCTTAGAATGGCGGGGGTCGACCGGGGAGCTGTTTTTT; cdr3_aa: CASSLEWRGSTGELFF; v_call: TRBV7-2; d_call: TRBD2; j_call: TRBJ2-2; clone_size: NA
cdr3_nt: TGTGCCAGCAGCGAGAAGAGCGGGGGGGTTCACAATGAGCAGTTCTTC; cdr3_aa: CASSEKSGGVHNEQFF; v_call: TRBV3-1/TRBV3-2; d_call: TRBD2; j_call: TRBJ2-1; clone_size: NA
cdr3_nt: TGTGCCAGCAGCTTAAGCCTCCCAGGTGGAAACACCATATATTTT; cdr3_aa: CASSLSLPGGNTIYF; v_call: TRBV7-9; d_call: NA; j_call: TRBJ1-3; clone_size: NA
cdr3_nt: TGTGCCAGCAGTGAGCAGGGGCACGGCAATCAGCCCCAGCATTTT; cdr3_aa: CASSEQGHGNQPQHF; v_call: TRBV2; d_call: NA; j_call: TRBJ1-5; clone_size: NA
cdr3_nt: TGTGCCAGCAGTGAAGGGGGCTGGAATTCACCCCTCCACTTT; cdr3_aa: CASSEGGWNSPLHF; v_call: TRBV6-1; d_call: NA; j_call: TRBJ1-6; clone_size: NA
cdr3_nt: TGTGCCAGCAGCGAGGGACTAATAAACATTCAGTACTTC; cdr3_aa: CASSEGLINIQYF; v_call: TRBV7-2; d_call: TRBD2; j_call: TRBJ2-4; clone_size: NA
cdr3_nt: TGTGCCAGTAGTATACGTCAGGGGCCCTATGGCTACACCTTC; cdr3_aa: CASSIRQGPYGYTF; v_call: TRBV19; d_call: NA; j_call: TRBJ1-2; clone_size: NA
cdr3_nt: TGCAGCGTTGGTTCTACAGGGTCGTCTTACGTGATATACGAGCAGTACTTC; cdr3_aa: CSVGSTGSSYVIYEQYF; v_call: TRBV29-1; d_call: NA; j_call: TRBJ2-7; clone_size: NA
cdr3_nt: TGTGCCAGCAGCTCTCAGCCCGGGACAGGGTACAATCAGCCCCAGCATTTT; cdr3_aa: CASSSQPGTGYNQPQHF; v_call: TRBV11-2; d_call: TRBD1; j_call: TRBJ1-5; clone_size: NA
cdr3_nt: TGTGCCAGCACCCCGACAGGGGCTGGAAACACCATATATTTT; cdr3_aa: CASTPTGAGNTIYF; v_call: TRBV28; d_call: TRBD1; j_call: TRBJ1-3; clone_size: NA
cdr3_nt: TGCGCCAGCAGAGCAGGGGGCGGCTACACCTTC; cdr3_aa: CASRAGGGYTF; v_call: TRBV5-1; d_call: TRBD1; j_call: TRBJ1-2; clone_size: NA
cdr3_nt: TGTGCCATCAGTGCGGAACTAGCGGAGAGCACAGATACGCAGTATTTT; cdr3_aa: CAISAELAESTDTQYF; v_call: TRBV10-3; d_call: TRBD2; j_call: TRBJ2-3; clone_size: NA
cdr3_nt: TGTGCCACCAGTGACTCAAGACAGGGCCCCTACAATGAGCAGTTCTTC; cdr3_aa: CATSDSRQGPYNEQFF; v_call: TRBV24-1; d_call: TRBD1; j_call: TRBJ2-1; clone_size: once